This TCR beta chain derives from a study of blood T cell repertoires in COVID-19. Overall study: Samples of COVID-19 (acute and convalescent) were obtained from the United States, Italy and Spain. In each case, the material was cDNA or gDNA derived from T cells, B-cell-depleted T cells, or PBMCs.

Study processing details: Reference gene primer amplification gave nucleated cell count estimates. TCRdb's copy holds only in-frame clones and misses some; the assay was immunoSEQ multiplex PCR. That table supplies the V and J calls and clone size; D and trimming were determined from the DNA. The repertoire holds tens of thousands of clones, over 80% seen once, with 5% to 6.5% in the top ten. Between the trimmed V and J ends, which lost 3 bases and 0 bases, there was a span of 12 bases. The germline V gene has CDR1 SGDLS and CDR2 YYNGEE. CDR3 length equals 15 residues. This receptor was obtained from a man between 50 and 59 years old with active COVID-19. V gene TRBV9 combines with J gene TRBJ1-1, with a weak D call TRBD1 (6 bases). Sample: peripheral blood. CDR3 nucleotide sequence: TGTGCCAGCAGCGAGGGGGGAGGGTTGAACACTGAAGCTTTCTTT. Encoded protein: CASSEGGGLNTEAFF.